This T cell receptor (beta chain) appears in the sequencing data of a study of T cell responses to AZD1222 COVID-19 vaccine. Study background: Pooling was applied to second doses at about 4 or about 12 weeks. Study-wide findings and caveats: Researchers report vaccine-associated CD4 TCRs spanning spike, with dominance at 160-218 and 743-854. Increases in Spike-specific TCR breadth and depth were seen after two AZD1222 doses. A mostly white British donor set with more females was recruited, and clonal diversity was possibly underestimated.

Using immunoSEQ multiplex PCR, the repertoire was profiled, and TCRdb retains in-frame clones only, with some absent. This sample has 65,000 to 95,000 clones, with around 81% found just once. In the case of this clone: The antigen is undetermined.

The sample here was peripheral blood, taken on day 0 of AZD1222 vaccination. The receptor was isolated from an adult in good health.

CDR3 region: CASSPGQGETQYF. CDR3 sequence (DNA): TGTGCCAGCAGCCCGGGACAGGGAGAGACCCAGTACTTC. The chain recombines TRBV7-2 with TRBJ2-5, with TRBD1 identical over 9 bases. V shed 5 bases and J 4 bases; nucleotides not matched to a gene: 2. The V gene's germline CDR1 is SGHTA and CDR2 FQGNSA. CDR3 length: 13 residues.